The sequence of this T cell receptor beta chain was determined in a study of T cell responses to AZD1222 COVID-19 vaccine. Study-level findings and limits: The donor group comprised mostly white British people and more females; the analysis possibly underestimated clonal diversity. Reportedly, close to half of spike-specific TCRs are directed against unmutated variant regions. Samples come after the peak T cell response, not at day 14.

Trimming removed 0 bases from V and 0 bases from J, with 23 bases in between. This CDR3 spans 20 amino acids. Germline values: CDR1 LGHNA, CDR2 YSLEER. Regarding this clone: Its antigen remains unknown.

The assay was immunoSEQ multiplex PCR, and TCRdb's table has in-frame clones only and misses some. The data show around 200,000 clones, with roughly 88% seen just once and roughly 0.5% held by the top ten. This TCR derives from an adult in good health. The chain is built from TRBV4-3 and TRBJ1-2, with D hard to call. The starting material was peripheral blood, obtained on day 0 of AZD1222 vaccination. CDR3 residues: CASSQDPSGPTHIANYGYTF. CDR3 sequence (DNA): TGCGCCAGCAGCCAAGATCCTTCTGGGCCTACTCACATAGCTAACTATGGCTACACCTTC.